This passage covers 14 T cell receptor beta chains from one sample sequenced in a study of T cell responses to AZD1222 COVID-19 vaccine. Clones were sequenced by immunoSEQ multiplex PCR, and TCRdb holds only the in-frame ones, with some missing. The sample has 53,000 or so clones, 80% to 90% seen once. Sequencing used peripheral blood, obtained 28 days after the second AZD1222 dose. The receptor set was obtained from an adult who received the AZD1222 COVID-19 vaccine.

A few counts support this clone. This chain uses TRBV28 with TRBJ2-3; no clear D gene. Germline CDR1 is MDHEN and CDR2 is SYDVKM. This CDR3 contains 14 residues. Trimming cost V 5 bases and J 0 bases, with 9 bases left between them. The CDR3 nucleotides are TGTGCCAGCAGTGCCGACGGGAGCACAGATACGCAGTATTTT. As protein: CASSADGSTDTQYF.

The rearrangement links TRBV5-1 to TRBJ2-1; TRBD2 is a possible D gene (5 bases). There are 15 residues in the CDR3. The V and J ends lost 0 bases and 3 bases respectively, with 10 bases between them. CDR1 is SGHRS, CDR2 YFSETQ, per germline. CDR3 in amino acids: CASSLDPTSYNEQFF. The DNA for the CDR3 is TGCGCCAGCAGCTTGGACCCAACTAGCTACAATGAGCAGTTCTTC. The full variable domain, with the rest looked up from reference TRBV5-1 and TRBJ2-1, is KAGVTQTPRYLIKTRGQQVTLSCSPISGHRSVSWYQQTPGQGLQFLFEYFSETQRNKGNFPGRFSGRQFSNSRSEMNVSTLELGDSALYLCASSLDPTSYNEQFFGPGTRLTVL.

J is TRBJ1-1 and V is TRBV11-3; TRBD1 is a possible D gene (5 bases). CDR3 length equals 14 residues. Germline V gene data show CDR1 as SGHNT and CDR2 as YENEEA. V was pared by 0 bases and J by 5 bases, with 10 bases between. CDR3 residues: CASSLEEGKTEAFF. The CDR3 region has the DNA TGTGCCAGCAGCTTAGAGGAGGGGAAAACTGAAGCTTTCTTT.

V and J are TRBV7-2 and TRBJ2-5; perhaps TRBD2 as D (5 bases). V dropped 5 bases and J dropped 1 base, with 11 bases sitting between them. CDR1 and CDR2 (germline): SGHTA, FQGNSA. The CDR3 runs to 14 residues. The DNA for the CDR3 is TGTGCCAGCAGCCCCCCGGGAAGCCAAGAGACCCAGTACTTC. This sequence encodes CASSPPGSQETQYF.

CDR3 loop: CATNPHRNQPQHF. The CDR3 bases are TGTGCCACCAACCCCCACCGCAATCAGCCCCAGCATTTT. The genes are TRBV19 and TRBJ1-5; D not resolved. V dropped 10 bases and J dropped 2 bases, with 12 bases sitting between them. There are 13 residues in the CDR3. Germline CDR1 reads LNHDA; CDR2 reads SQIVND (reference sequence).

The V gene is TRBV2, the J gene TRBJ1-3; 7 positions agree with TRBD1. The CDR3 is made up of 16 amino acids. V lost 3 bases, J lost 2 bases, and 7 bases stayed unmatched. Germline CDR1 SNHLY, CDR2 FYNNEI. CDR3 bases: TGTGCCAGCAGTGATGCAGGGGGGGTTACTGGAAACACCATATATTTT. The encoded protein is CASSDAGGVTGNTIYF.

This chain links TRBV12-5 with TRBJ2-3, with D unresolved. The CDR3 spans 15 residues. The germline V gene encodes CDR1 LGHNT and CDR2 FRNRAP. V shed 1 base and J shed 2 bases, with 10 bases lying between them. The CDR3 protein is CASGLGLYDTDTQYF. The CDR3 DNA reads TGTGCTAGTGGTTTGGGCCTATACGACACAGATACGCAGTATTTT. Full variable domain (outside the CDR3, taken from reference TRBV12-5 and TRBJ2-3): DARVTQTPRHKVTEMGQEVTMRCQPILGHNTVFWYRQTMMQGLELLAYFRNRAPLDDSGMPKDRFSAEMPDATLATLKIQPSEPRDSAVYFCASGLGLYDTDTQYFGPGTRLTVL.

This clone was seen only once. The J gene is TRBJ2-3, the V gene TRBV6-5; TRBD2 aligns across 7 bases. The trim removed 8 bases at V and 2 bases at J, leaving 7 bases unmatched. Germline-derived CDR1 and CDR2 are MNHEY and SVGAGI. This CDR3 is 14 amino acids long. The CDR3 loop is CASRREGLTDTQYF. In nucleotides, the CDR3 is TGTGCCAGCCGAAGGGAGGGCCTCACAGATACGCAGTATTTT.

V and J are TRBV19 and TRBJ2-1; no clear D. Per the germline V gene, CDR1 is LNHDA and CDR2 is SQIVND (reference sequence). The CDR3 covers 15 residues. V lost 3 bases to trimming and J lost 0 bases, with 9 bases between them. CDR3 amino acids: CASSIDRSSYNEQFF. CDR3 in DNA: TGTGCCAGTAGTATCGACCGGAGCTCCTACAATGAGCAGTTCTTC.

Only a few counts were recorded for this clone. J is TRBJ2-7 and V is TRBV11-2, with 7 positions matching TRBD2. The CDR3 sequence is 15 residues long. V lost 10 bases, J lost 4 bases, and 16 bases stayed unmatched. The germline CDR1 and CDR2 sequences are SGHAT and FQNNGV. CDR3: CATRPLWEGLYEQYF. The CDR3 nucleotides read TGTGCCACCCGCCCGTTGTGGGAGGGCCTGTACGAGCAGTACTTC.

A few counts support this clone. The rearrangement uses TRBV10-3 and TRBJ2-1, with 11 positions matching TRBD2. Germline V gives CDR1 ENHRY, CDR2 SYGVKD. This CDR3 is built from 15 residues. The junction had 6 bases not matched to a gene; V was cut back by 3 bases and J by 8 bases. The DNA for the CDR3 is TGTGCCATCAGTGAAAGGTCTAGCGGGAGGTATGAGCAGTTCTTC. This encodes CAISERSSGRYEQFF.

The rearrangement links TRBV7-8 to TRBJ2-7, with TRBD2 as a possible D gene (7 bases). The germline V gene has CDR1 SGHVS and CDR2 FQNEAQ. V shed 0 bases and J shed 0 bases, with 9 bases lying between them. There are 15 residues in the CDR3. CDR3 in amino acids: CASSLARGLSYEQYF. For the CDR3, the DNA is TGTGCCAGCAGCTTAGCGCGGGGGCTCTCCTACGAGCAGTACTTC.

The chain couples TRBV4-3 to TRBJ1-2, with D perhaps matching TRBD1 (6 bases). This CDR3 spans 17 amino acids. V was trimmed by 0 bases and J by 4 bases, leaving 18 bases between them. Germline values: CDR1 LGHNA, CDR2 YSLEER. In nucleotides, the CDR3 is TGCGCCAGCAGCCAAGATGGGGGCACAGGGTTGGTCTATGGCTACACCTTC. Residues: CASSQDGGTGLVYGYTF.

The gene calls are TRBV9 and TRBJ2-7; 9 positions agree with TRBD2. Germline lookup yields CDR1 SGDLS and CDR2 YYNGEE. J was trimmed by 0 bases and V by 3 bases; bases with no gene match: 4. The CDR3 contains 15 residues. CDR3 protein: CASSGGLATSYEQYF. The CDR3 region has the DNA TGTGCCAGCAGCGGGGGACTAGCCACCTCCTACGAGCAGTACTTC.